A selection of T cell receptor beta chains follows, all from one sample in a study of blood T cell repertoires in COVID-19. Profiled with immunoSEQ multiplex PCR; TCRdb holds only in-frame clones, not every one. The sample includes 150,000 to 200,000 clones, about 82% of them seen just once. The sequencing sample was made of peripheral blood. These receptors all come from a man between 65 and 85 years old with active or convalescent COVID-19. Both conserved end residues are part of each CDR3. The order of the fields is V gene, D gene, J gene, CDR3 protein. D genes are given only for firm matches.

V gene: TRBV29-1; D gene: -; J gene: TRBJ2-5; CDR3 protein: CSAKDRAQETQYF
V gene: TRBV7-9; D gene: -; J gene: TRBJ2-7; CDR3 protein: CASSLGHQSYEQYF
V gene: TRBV11-3; D gene: TRBD1; J gene: TRBJ2-5; CDR3 protein: CASSPGQGRGEETQYF
V gene: TRBV6-5; D gene: -; J gene: TRBJ2-7; CDR3 protein: CATDRVQGSYEQYF
V gene: TRBV12-3/TRBV12-4; D gene: -; J gene: TRBJ2-3; CDR3 protein: CASARLGDTQYF
V gene: TRBV5-6; D gene: -; J gene: TRBJ1-1; CDR3 protein: CASSLGRSDNTEAFF
V gene: TRBV3-1/TRBV3-2; D gene: TRBD1; J gene: TRBJ1-3; CDR3 protein: CASSQATGGASGNTIYF
V gene: TRBV5-4; D gene: TRBD2; J gene: TRBJ2-1; CDR3 protein: CASSLGTSGGAHEQFF
V gene: TRBV25-1; D gene: -; J gene: TRBJ1-2; CDR3 protein: CASSMTEYGYTF
V gene: TRBV7-2; D gene: -; J gene: TRBJ1-3; CDR3 protein: CASSSGQGNTIYF
V gene: TRBV5-1; D gene: -; J gene: TRBJ2-2; CDR3 protein: CASTSLTGELFF
V gene: TRBV27; D gene: -; J gene: TRBJ1-1; CDR3 protein: CASSRGTEAFF
V gene: TRBV5-5; D gene: TRBD2; J gene: TRBJ2-1; CDR3 protein: CASSLGLAGGTYNEQFF
V gene: TRBV6-5; D gene: -; J gene: TRBJ1-2; CDR3 protein: CASSYSTDYLGGYTF
V gene: TRBV11-2; D gene: -; J gene: TRBJ1-4; CDR3 protein: CASSLQGPSEKLFF
V gene: TRBV18; D gene: TRBD1; J gene: TRBJ2-7; CDR3 protein: CASSRRTGGPNEQYF
V gene: TRBV29-1; D gene: TRBD2; J gene: TRBJ2-3; CDR3 protein: CSVEGLAGISPQYF
V gene: TRBV3-1/TRBV3-2; D gene: -; J gene: TRBJ1-1; CDR3 protein: CASSLGDTEAFF
V gene: TRBV25-1; D gene: TRBD2; J gene: TRBJ2-5; CDR3 protein: CASSATGGWETQYF
V gene: TRBV6-5; D gene: -; J gene: TRBJ2-1; CDR3 protein: CASSPRLVGEQFF
V gene: TRBV27; D gene: -; J gene: TRBJ2-2; CDR3 protein: CASSLGVQGNTGELFF